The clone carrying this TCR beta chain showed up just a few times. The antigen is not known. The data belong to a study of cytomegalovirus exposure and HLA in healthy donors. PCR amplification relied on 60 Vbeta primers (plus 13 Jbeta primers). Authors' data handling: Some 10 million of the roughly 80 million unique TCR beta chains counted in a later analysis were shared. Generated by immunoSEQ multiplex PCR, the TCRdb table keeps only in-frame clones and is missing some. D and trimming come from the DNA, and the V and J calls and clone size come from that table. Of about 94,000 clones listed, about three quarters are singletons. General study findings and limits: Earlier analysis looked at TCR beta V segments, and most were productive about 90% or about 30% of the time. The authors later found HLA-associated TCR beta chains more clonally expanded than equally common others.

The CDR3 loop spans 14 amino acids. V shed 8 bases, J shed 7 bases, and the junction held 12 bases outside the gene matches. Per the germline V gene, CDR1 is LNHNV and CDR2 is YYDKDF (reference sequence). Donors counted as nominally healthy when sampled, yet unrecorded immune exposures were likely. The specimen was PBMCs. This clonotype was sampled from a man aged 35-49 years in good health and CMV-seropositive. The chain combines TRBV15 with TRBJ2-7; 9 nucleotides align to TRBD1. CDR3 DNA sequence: TGTGCCACCGAACGGGACAGGGCATGGGGAGAGCAGTACTTC. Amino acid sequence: CATERDRAWGEQYF.